The rows below give T cell receptor beta chains drawn from one sample of a study of identical twins. TCRdb ran MiXCR on the 5' RACE reads and lists one entry per CDR3 protein. The sample lists 250,000 or so distinct CDR3 sequences; approximately 7.8% were seen once. A further study also used this sample, focusing on yellow fever vaccine responses in identical twins.

Sample: CD8+ T cells sorted from blood. The receptor set was obtained from a young woman in good health. Both conserved end residues are part of each CDR3. Fields, in order: V gene, clone size, J gene, CDR3 protein. Some rows have no size entry. The others give once, few or many, or a class for an expanded clone.

>TRBV29-1|few|TRBJ2-1
CSVDSDRGFYEQFF
>TRBV2|.|TRBJ2-3
CASSKAQGAPTQYF
>TRBV28|.|TRBJ1-4
CASRTLTKNEKLFF
>TRBV10-2|few|TRBJ2-5
CASSDSNDYQETQYF
>TRBV12-3/TRBV12-4|many|TRBJ2-5
CASSPASGRAIETQYF
>TRBV11-2|.|TRBJ2-3
CASSRGATDTQYF
>TRBV12-3/TRBV12-4|many|TRBJ2-1
CASRGLDRTYNEQFF
>TRBV10-3|few|TRBJ1-2
CAIMTVGGYTF
>TRBV28|few|TRBJ2-3
CASSSDRGRADTQYF
>TRBV12-3/TRBV12-4|.|TRBJ2-1
CASSLSSVFLTGHEQFF
>TRBV3-1|few|TRBJ2-2
CASSHLWDRTTGELFF
>TRBV28|.|TRBJ1-1
CASSQMYRGRTEAFF
>TRBV28|.|TRBJ1-1
CAGSTENTEAFF
>TRBV13|few|TRBJ2-7
CASSPHGLAGAYEQYF
>TRBV9|many|TRBJ2-2
CASNSPPTGELFF
>TRBV21-1|.|TRBJ2-6
CASSWTGVYSGANVLTF
>TRBV9|.|TRBJ2-1
CASSAMFDEQFF
>TRBV7-9|few|TRBJ2-6
CASSRTENSGANVLTF
>TRBV28|many|TRBJ2-7
CASSFGQGYEQYF
>TRBV28|.|TRBJ2-7
CASSLQDSTYEQYF
>TRBV5-1|few|TRBJ2-1
CASRHGPPGLKSDEQFF
>TRBV9|few|TRBJ2-7
CASSLTGNFDEQYF
>TRBV4-1|.|TRBJ1-6
CASSQVGWNSPLHF
>TRBV7-6|many|TRBJ2-3
CASSLLSWTGGPTDTQYF
>TRBV12-3/TRBV12-4|few|TRBJ2-2
CATLREGSTGELFF
>TRBV12-3/TRBV12-4|few|TRBJ2-1
CASSWASGYNEQFF
>TRBV12-3/TRBV12-4|many|TRBJ2-2
CASSLGERGRTGELFF
>TRBV27|.|TRBJ2-3
CASSLIRDRVGPSTDTQYF
>TRBV7-6|few|TRBJ2-2
CASSLMDTGELFF
>TRBV7-2|many|TRBJ2-1
CASSLVWRGGRNEQFF
>TRBV7-9|.|TRBJ2-7
CASSSGRGDEQYF
>TRBV5-1|few|TRBJ2-5
CASSFFTGLETQYF
>TRBV9|many|TRBJ2-1
CASSVDGGGNEQFF
>TRBV7-4|.|TRBJ2-3
CASSLGGTGDFGTDTQYF
>TRBV4-1|many|TRBJ2-3
CASSQVTQGADRTDTQYF
>TRBV11-2|many|TRBJ2-1
CASSLDFPRSNEQFF